This TCR beta chain derives from a study of tumor and adjacent non-tumor tissue in lung cancer. Study-level background: The cohort had 12 adenocarcinoma, a couple of squamous cell and 1 small cell patients.

This clonotype has a count of ten or more. The target antigen is unknown. Study-level points and caveats: Significantly higher TCR diversity was found in tumor than normal lung.

TCRbeta libraries were built with three rounds of nested PCR, modified from ARM-PCR. TCRdb re-derived calls from the multiplex PCR reads in MiXCR, one entry per CDR3 protein. This table has about 140,000 distinct CDR3 sequences, 66% appearing once. No cell sorting was done before RNA was extracted from the tissue. There are 14 residues in the CDR3. Trimming removed 6 bases from V and 4 bases from J, with 15 bases in between. Looked up from germline, CDR1 is SGHAT and CDR2 is FQNNGV. Sequenced: lung tumor tissue. The chain employs TRBV11-2 and TRBJ1-2, with D maybe TRBD1 (5 bases). The clonotype comes from a man aged 60-69 years with small cell lung cancer. DNA of the CDR3: TGTGCCAGCAGGAACCCGGGGGGATCCTATGGCTACACCTTC. Translated: CASRNPGGSYGYTF. Variable domain in full (rest from reference TRBV11-2 and TRBJ1-2): EAGVAQSPRYKIIEKRQSVAFWCNPISGHATLYWYQQILGQGPKLLIQFQNNGVVDDSQLPKDRFSAERLKGVDSTLKIQPAKLEDSAVYLCASRNPGGSYGYTFGSGTRLTVV.